This paragraph reports one T cell receptor (beta chain). As yet, its antigen is unknown. This specimen comes from a study of CD8+ T cells in alopecia areata. On the study more broadly: Treated patients received oral tofacitinib, 5 to 10 mg twice daily. Dosing spanned 6 to 18 months on tofacitinib, then 6 months off drug. General study points: Sequence data from scalp samples additionally include resident alphabeta T cells of normal skin. Relative to normal scalp, lesional scalp, especially alopecia totalis/universalis, showed higher clonality.

V lost 5 bases, J lost 5 bases, and 9 bases lay in between. Germline V CDR1 and CDR2: SGHVS, FNYEAQ. The CDR3 totals 12 residues. Following extraction, RNA underwent reverse transcription to cDNA, which served as the sequencing template. Measured with immunoSEQ multiplex PCR; TCRdb has only the in-frame clones, and not every one. There are some 150,000 clones in the sample; around half occur only once, and roughly a fifth lies in the top ten. The sequences come from CD8+ T cells sorted from blood, collected at week 0. This clonotype was obtained from a human donor with alopecia areata. The J gene is TRBJ1-1, the V gene TRBV7-6; unclear D gene. CDR3 in DNA: TGTGCCAGCAGCCCGGTCGGGACTGAAGCTTTCTTT. This codes for CASSPVGTEAFF.